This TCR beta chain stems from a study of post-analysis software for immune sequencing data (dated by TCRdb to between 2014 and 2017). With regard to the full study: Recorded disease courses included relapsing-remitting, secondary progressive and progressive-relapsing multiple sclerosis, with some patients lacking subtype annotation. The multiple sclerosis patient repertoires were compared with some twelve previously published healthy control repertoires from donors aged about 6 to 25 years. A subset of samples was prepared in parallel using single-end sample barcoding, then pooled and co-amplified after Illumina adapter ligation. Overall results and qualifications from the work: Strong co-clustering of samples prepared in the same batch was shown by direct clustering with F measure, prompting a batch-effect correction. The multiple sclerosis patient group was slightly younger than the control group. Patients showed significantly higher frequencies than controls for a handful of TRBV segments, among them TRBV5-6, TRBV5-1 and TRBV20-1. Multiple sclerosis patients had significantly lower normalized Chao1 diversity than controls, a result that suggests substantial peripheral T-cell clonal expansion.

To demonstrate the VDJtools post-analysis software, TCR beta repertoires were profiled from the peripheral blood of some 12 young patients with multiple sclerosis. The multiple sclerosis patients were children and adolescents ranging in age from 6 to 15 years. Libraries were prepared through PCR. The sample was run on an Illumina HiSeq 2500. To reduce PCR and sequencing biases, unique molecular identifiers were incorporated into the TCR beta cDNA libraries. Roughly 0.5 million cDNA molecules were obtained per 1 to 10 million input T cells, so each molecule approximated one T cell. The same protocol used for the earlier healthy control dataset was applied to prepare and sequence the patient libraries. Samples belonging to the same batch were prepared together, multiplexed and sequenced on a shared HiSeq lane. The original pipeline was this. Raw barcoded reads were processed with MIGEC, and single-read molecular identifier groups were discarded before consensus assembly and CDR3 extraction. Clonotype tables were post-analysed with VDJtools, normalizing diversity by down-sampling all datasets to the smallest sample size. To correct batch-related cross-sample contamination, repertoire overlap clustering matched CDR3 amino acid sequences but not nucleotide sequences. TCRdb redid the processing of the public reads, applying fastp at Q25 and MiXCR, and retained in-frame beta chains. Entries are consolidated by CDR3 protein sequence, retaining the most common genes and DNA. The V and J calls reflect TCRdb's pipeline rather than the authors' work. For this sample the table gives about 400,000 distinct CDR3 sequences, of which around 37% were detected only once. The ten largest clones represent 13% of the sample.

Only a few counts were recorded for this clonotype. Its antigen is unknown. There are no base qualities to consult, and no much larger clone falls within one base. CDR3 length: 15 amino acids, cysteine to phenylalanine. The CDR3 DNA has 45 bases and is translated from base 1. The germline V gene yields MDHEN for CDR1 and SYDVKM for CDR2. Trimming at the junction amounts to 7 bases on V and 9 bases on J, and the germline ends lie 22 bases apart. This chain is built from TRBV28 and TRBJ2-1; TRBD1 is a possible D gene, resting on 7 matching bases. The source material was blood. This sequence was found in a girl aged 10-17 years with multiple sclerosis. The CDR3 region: CASMLGGGGAGEQFF. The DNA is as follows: TGTGCCAGCATGTTGGGAGGAGGGGGCGCGGGTGAGCAGTTCTTC.